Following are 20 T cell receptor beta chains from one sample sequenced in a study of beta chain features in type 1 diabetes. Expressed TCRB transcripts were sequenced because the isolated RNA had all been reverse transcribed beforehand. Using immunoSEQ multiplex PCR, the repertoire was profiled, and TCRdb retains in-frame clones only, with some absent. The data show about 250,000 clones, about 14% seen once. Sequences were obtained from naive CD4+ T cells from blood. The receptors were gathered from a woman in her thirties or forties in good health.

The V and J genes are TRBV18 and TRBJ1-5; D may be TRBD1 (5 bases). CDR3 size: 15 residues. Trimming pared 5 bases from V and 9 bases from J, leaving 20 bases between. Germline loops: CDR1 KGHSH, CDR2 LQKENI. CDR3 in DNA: TGTGCCAGCTCAGAAATGCGGCAGGGCATCCGGCCCCAGCATTTT. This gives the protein CASSEMRQGIRPQHF.

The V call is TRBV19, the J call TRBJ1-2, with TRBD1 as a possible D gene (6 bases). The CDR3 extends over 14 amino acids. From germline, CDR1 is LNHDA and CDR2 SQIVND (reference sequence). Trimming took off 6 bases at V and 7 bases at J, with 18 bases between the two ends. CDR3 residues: CASRGAFTPAGYTF. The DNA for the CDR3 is TGTGCCAGTAGGGGGGCCTTCACTCCGGCTGGCTACACCTTC.

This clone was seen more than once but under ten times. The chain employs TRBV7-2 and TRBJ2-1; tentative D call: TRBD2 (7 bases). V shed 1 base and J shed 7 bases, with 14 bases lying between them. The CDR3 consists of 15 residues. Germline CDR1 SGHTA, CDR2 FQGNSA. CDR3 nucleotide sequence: TGTGCCAGCAGCTTAGTGGTGGGGGGGCGGAATGAGCAGTTCTTC. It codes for CASSLVVGGRNEQFF.

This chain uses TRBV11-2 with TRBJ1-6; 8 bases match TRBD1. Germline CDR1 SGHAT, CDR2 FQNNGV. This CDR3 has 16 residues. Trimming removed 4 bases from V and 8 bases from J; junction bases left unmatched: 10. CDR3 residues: CASSSETGAIHSPLHF. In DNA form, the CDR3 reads TGTGCCAGCAGCTCCGAGACAGGGGCCATCCATTCACCCCTCCACTTT.

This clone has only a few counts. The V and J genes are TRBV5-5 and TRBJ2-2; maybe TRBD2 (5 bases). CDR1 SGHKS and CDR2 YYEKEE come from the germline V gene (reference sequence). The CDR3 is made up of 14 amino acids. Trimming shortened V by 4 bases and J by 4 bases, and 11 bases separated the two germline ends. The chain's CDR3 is CASSSGPVTGELFF. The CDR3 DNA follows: TGTGCCAGCAGCAGCGGACCGGTCACCGGGGAGCTGTTTTTT.

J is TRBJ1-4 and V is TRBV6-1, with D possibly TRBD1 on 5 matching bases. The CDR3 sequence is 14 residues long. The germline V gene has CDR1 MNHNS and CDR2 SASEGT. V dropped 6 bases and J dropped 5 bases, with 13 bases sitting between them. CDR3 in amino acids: CASRVQERNEKLFF. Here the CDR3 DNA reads TGTGCCAGCAGAGTACAGGAGAGAAATGAAAAACTGTTTTTT.

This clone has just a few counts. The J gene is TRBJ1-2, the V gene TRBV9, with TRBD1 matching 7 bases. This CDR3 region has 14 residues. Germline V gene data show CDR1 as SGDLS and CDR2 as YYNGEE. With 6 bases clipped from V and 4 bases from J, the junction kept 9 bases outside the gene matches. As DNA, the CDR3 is TGTGCCAGCACCACTAGCGGGGACAGCTATGGCTACACCTTC. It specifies CASTTSGDSYGYTF.

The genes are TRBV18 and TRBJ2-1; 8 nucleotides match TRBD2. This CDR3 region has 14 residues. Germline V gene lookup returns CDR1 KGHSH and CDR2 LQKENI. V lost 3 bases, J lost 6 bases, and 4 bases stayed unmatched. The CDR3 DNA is TGTGCCAGCTCACCGGGACTAGGACTCAATGAGCAGTTCTTC. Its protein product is CASSPGLGLNEQFF.

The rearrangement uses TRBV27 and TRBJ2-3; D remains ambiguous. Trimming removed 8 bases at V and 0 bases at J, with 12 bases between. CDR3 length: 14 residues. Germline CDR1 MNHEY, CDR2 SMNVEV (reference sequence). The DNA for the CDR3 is TGTGCCAGCTTTAACGGTCGCAGCACAGATACGCAGTATTTT. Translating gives CASFNGRSTDTQYF.

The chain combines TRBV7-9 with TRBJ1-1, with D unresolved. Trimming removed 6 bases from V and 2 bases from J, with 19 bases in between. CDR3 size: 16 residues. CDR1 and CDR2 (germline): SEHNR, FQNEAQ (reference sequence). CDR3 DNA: TGTGCCAGCAGTCCGAACCTCTTGGGGAGAAACACTGAAGCTTTCTTT. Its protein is CASSPNLLGRNTEAFF.

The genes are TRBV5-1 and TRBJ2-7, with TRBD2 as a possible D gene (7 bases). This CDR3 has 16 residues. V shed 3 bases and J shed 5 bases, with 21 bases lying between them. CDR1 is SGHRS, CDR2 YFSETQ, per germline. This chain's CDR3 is CASSWRGGVALDEQYF. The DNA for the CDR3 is TGCGCCAGCAGCTGGAGGGGGGGTGTGGCGCTCGACGAGCAGTACTTC.

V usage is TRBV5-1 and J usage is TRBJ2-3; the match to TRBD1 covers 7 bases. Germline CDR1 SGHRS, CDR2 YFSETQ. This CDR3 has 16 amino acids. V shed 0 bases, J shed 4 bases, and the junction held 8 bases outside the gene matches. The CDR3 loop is CASSLEAGGGADTQYF. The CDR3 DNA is TGCGCCAGCAGCTTGGAGGCAGGGGGTGGCGCAGATACGCAGTATTTT.

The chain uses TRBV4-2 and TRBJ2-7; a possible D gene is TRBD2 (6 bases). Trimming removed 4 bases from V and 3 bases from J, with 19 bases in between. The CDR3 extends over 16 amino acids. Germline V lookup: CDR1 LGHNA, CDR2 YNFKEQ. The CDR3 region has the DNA TGTGCCAGCAGCCGCTCCCAAATGGCGGGGCTCTACGAGCAGTACTTC. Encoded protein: CASSRSQMAGLYEQYF.

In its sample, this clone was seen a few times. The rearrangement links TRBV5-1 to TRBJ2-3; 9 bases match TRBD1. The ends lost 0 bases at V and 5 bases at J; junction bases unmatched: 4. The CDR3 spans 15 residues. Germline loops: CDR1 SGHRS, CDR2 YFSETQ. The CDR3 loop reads CASSLGTGVVDTQYF. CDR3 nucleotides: TGCGCCAGCAGCTTGGGGACAGGGGTCGTAGATACGCAGTATTTT.

CDR3 in amino acids: CASRPSGSDTQYF. CDR3 DNA sequence: TGTGCCAGCAGACCGAGCGGATCAGATACGCAGTATTTT. The chain uses TRBV6-5 and TRBJ2-3, with D perhaps TRBD2 (5 bases). The CDR3 loop spans 13 amino acids. The germline V gene has CDR1 MNHEY and CDR2 SVGAGI. V dropped 6 bases and J dropped 4 bases, with 11 bases sitting between them.

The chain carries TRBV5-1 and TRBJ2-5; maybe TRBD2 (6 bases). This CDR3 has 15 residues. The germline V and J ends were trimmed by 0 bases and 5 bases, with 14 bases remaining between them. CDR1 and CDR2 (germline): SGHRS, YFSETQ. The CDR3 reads CASSLGSGVRETQYF. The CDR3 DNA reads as TGCGCCAGCAGCTTGGGGTCGGGGGTTCGGGAGACCCAGTACTTC. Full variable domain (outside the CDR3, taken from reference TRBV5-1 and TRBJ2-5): KAGVTQTPRYLIKTRGQQVTLSCSPISGHRSVSWYQQTPGQGLQFLFEYFSETQRNKGNFPGRFSGRQFSNSRSEMNVSTLELGDSALYLCASSLGSGVRETQYFGPGTRLLVL.

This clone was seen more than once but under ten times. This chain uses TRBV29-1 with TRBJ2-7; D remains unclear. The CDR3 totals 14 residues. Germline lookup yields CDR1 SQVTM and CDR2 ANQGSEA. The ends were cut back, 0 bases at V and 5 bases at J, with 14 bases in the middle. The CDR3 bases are TGCAGCGTTGAAGAAGTGGCTAGAGGCGACGAGCAGTACTTC. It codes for CSVEEVARGDEQYF.

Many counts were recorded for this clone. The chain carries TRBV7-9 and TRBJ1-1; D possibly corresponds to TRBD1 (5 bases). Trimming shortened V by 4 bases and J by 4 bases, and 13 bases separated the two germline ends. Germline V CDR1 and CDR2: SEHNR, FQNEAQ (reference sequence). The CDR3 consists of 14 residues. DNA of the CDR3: TGTGCCAGCAGCTCTAGGGACGGGAGCACTGAAGCTTTCTTT. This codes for CASSSRDGSTEAFF.

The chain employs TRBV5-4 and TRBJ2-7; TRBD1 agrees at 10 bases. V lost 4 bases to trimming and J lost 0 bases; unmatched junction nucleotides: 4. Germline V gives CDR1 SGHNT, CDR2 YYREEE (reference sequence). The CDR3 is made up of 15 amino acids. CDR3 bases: TGTGCCAGCAGCCCGACAGGGGGCCACTCCTACGAGCAGTACTTC. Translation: CASSPTGGHSYEQYF.

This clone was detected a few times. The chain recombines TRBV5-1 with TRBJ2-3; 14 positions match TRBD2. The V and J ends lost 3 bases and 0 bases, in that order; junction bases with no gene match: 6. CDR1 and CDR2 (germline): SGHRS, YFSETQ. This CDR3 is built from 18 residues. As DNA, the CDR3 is TGCGCCAGCAGCTCCGGACTAGCGGGGGGCGCTAGCACAGATACGCAGTATTTT. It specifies CASSSGLAGGASTDTQYF.